This T cell receptor (beta chain) was observed in a study of regulatory T cells in long-lasting Graves disease (dated by TCRdb to the early 2020s). About the full investigation: Persistent Graves' disease meant more than 5 years of antithyroid drug treatment with TSH receptor autoantibodies that stayed positive. Peripheral blood TCR sequencing and RNA sequencing compared persistent Graves' disease patients with newly diagnosed Graves' disease patients. The study took place in China and was registered as a clinical trial. A total of about 33 samples underwent TCR sequencing, from about 13 patients with persistent Graves' disease and approximately 20 patients with newly diagnosed Graves' disease. In the clinical cohort, patients with persistent Graves' disease had used antithyroid drugs for an average of about 10.3 years. General conclusions and limits of the study: The authors acknowledged the small sample size as a limitation that may reduce accuracy. A larger number of public clonotypes was shared among persistent patients (more than 2,500) than among newly diagnosed patients (around 970). Only peripheral blood was studied, because thyroid tissue, the primary lesion, was inaccessible. Lower TCR Shannon entropy and fewer highly expanded clones were observed in persistent Graves' disease patients than in newly diagnosed patients, which suggested clonal expansion. Only the TCR beta chain was sequenced and analyzed. TRBV28, TRBJ1-2 and TRBJ2-5 were preferentially used in persistent disease, while TRBV20-1 and TRBJ2-1 were favored in newly diagnosed disease.

The table lists this clonotype with many counts. Its antigen remains unidentified. Nothing much larger sits one base from this clone, and base qualities are not available. Library construction relied on multiplex PCR. Sequencing was carried out with an Illumina HiSeq 4000. CDR3 regions were amplified by Arm-PCR with iRepertoire HTBI primers to construct TCR beta libraries. Before sequencing, the PCR products underwent gel purification. The authors' pipeline ran thus. A total of 62 TRBV and some 15 TRBJ segments were identified across samples and were used for gene usage analysis of CDR3 amino acid clonotypes. Filtered high-quality paired reads were merged into contigs using COPE and FqMerger. BLAST was used to align contigs to IMGT TRBV, TRBD and TRBJ reference genes, with CDR3 defined following IMGT. Any clonotype with a frequency above 0.1% was classified as a highly expanded clone. Shannon entropy was used to measure repertoire diversity, and the Gini coefficient was used to measure V-J evenness. Clonotypes shared by more than one individual were considered public. TCRdb reprocessing: public reads trimmed at Q25 with fastp, clones called with MiXCR, in-frame beta chains kept. Rows merge per CDR3 protein into single entries with the most common DNA and genes. For this entry, the V and J calls and clone size follow TCRdb and not the study's own pipeline. The sample table holds some 440,000 distinct CDR3 sequences, of which roughly 20% were seen once. The ten largest clones represent about 7.8% of the sample.

In light of the paper, this sample's time point label describes: persistent/refractory GD, antithyroid drugs over 5 years with positive TRAb. For both TCR sequencing and RNA sequencing, RNA was extracted from PBMCs using TRIzol. The diagnosis of Graves' disease was made according to American Thyroid Association guidelines. Recruitment of patients was carried out at an endocrinology department in Xi'an, China. Each patient gave approximately 8.8 milliliters of peripheral blood, collected in an EDTA anticoagulant tube. Ficoll Paque Plus density gradient separation was used to isolate PBMCs, and no further T cell sorting was done. RNA quality was checked with an Agilent 2100 Bioanalyzer and agarose gel, and concentration with a NanoDrop 2000. CDR1 and CDR2 were assigned from the germline V gene (reference sequence) as GTSNPN and SVGIG. V is cut back by 5 bases and J by 4 bases, with 1 base in the junction unmatched. Reading from cysteine to phenylalanine, the CDR3 counts 12 amino acids. Only the CDR3 portion is preserved as DNA: 36 bases, with reading frame beginning at the first base.

Recombination linked TRBV30 to TRBJ1-2, and 10 junctional nucleotides match TRBD1. Sequences were derived from peripheral blood mononuclear cells (PBMCs), sampled when the disease was refractory, from a patient treated with antithyroid drugs. The sequence was obtained from a female donor with Graves disease. This receptor carries the CDR3 CAWWDRGYGYTF. The sequence in DNA is TGTGCCTGGTGGGACAGGGGCTATGGCTACACCTTC.